The next 31 T cell receptor beta chains were all read from a single sample in a study of shared clonotypes between healthy human individuals. The repertoire was sequenced with immunoSEQ multiplex PCR; TCRdb's copy has only in-frame clones and lacks some. This table holds more than 850,000 clones, approximately 78% found once. Sequencing input: memory CD4+ T cells from PBMCs. Subset given: CD45RA-negative fraction. The origin of the receptors is a man aged 18 to 30 in good health. Some clones in this sample may be carry-over from other donors' samples.

The chain has TRBV4-1 and TRBJ2-3, with 15 bases matching TRBD2. The CDR3 is made up of 17 amino acids. Germline V gives CDR1 MGHRA, CDR2 YSYEKL. V lost 3 bases and J lost 8; bases outside the gene matches: 9. The CDR3 region is CASSQTGTSGGQGTQYF. As DNA, the CDR3 is TGCGCCAGCAGCCAGACCGGGACTAGCGGGGGGCAGGGTACGCAGTATTTT.

The V call is TRBV4-2, the J call TRBJ1-3; tentative D call: TRBD1 (5 bases). Germline V CDR1 and CDR2: LGHNA, YNFKEQ. Trimming pared 4 bases from V and 4 bases from J, leaving 14 bases between. CDR3 length equals 15 residues. Here the CDR3 reads CASSPSRVEGNTIYF. The CDR3 DNA reads as TGTGCCAGCAGCCCCAGCAGGGTAGAAGGAAACACCATATATTTT.

This clone was detected only a few times. CDR3 residues: CASSSTGEMWETQYF. The CDR3 region has the DNA TGCGCCAGCAGCTCGACAGGGGAGATGTGGGAGACCCAGTACTTC. The V and J genes are TRBV5-1 and TRBJ2-5; TRBD1 agrees at 8 bases. There are 15 residues in the CDR3. Trimming removed 3 bases from V and 5 bases from J; junction bases left unmatched: 9. Germline lookup yields CDR1 SGHRS and CDR2 YFSETQ.

This clone is a singleton in its sample. V usage is TRBV11-2 and J usage is TRBJ2-7, with 10 bases identical to TRBD2. The CDR3 runs to 18 residues. Trimming at V came to 4 bases and at J to 3 bases, leaving 15 bases not matched to a gene. In germline, CDR1 is SGHAT, CDR2 FQNNGV. CDR3 loop: CASSSDGRPSGRFYEQYF. The DNA for the CDR3 is TGTGCCAGCAGCTCGGACGGGAGGCCTAGCGGGAGATTCTACGAGCAGTACTTC.

The chain joins TRBV30 to TRBJ2-3, with 7 positions matching TRBD2. Germline CDR1 reads GTSNPN; CDR2 reads SVGIG (reference sequence). J was trimmed by 7 bases and V by 3 bases; bases with no gene match: 10. The CDR3 sequence is 14 residues long. In DNA form, the CDR3 reads TGTGCCTGGAGCGCCGGGACTAAGGGGAATACGCAGTATTTT. This gives the protein CAWSAGTKGNTQYF.

With regard to this clone: Other DNA sequences in this specimen translate into the identical CDR3. The V call is TRBV10-3, the J call TRBJ2-3, with 10 bases fitting TRBD2. The V segment lost 4 bases and the J segment 3 bases; nucleotides outside the gene matches: 4. CDR3 length equals 15 residues. Germline values: CDR1 ENHRY, CDR2 SYGVKD. CDR3 residues: CAISGRTSGTDTQYF. CDR3 nucleotides: TGTGCCATCAGTGGACGGACTAGCGGAACAGATACGCAGTATTTT.

This sequence joins TRBV14 and TRBJ1-2, with 9 positions matching TRBD1. The length of the CDR3 is 16 residues. With V trimmed by 1 base and J by 5 bases, 8 bases remained unmatched. CDR1 is SGHDN, CDR2 FVKESK, per germline. CDR3 coding DNA: TGTGCCAGCAGCCAAGCTAACCTAGGACAGGGGTATGGCTACACCTTC. This sequence encodes CASSQANLGQGYGYTF. Based on the CDR3 plus reference TRBV14 and TRBJ1-2, the full variable domain is EAGVTQFPSHSVIEKGQTVTLRCDPISGHDNLYWYRRVMGKEIKFLLHFVKESKQDESGMPNNRFLAERTGGTYSTLKVQPAELEDSGVYFCASSQANLGQGYGYTFGSGTRLTVV.

The chain uses TRBV7-7 and TRBJ2-1; the D gene is possibly TRBD1 (5 bases). The V gene's germline CDR1 is SSHAT and CDR2 FNYEAQ (reference sequence). The CDR3 has 13 amino acids. V was cut by 5 bases and J by 4 bases, with 9 bases left in between. In DNA form, the CDR3 reads TGTGCCAGCAGCCGGAACAGGTACAATGAGCAGTTCTTC. Its translation is CASSRNRYNEQFF.

The chain employs TRBV4-1 and TRBJ1-2, with a weak D call TRBD1 (6 bases). The CDR3 has 15 residues. Trimming stripped 4 bases from V and 7 bases from J, with 19 bases between. The germline V gene encodes CDR1 MGHRA and CDR2 YSYEKL. The CDR3 is CASSRAPQGDLGYTF. CDR3 nucleotide sequence: TGCGCCAGCAGCCGGGCCCCACAGGGCGATCTTGGCTACACCTTC.

The chain couples TRBV6-5 to TRBJ2-5; TRBD2 might be the D (6 bases). The ends were cut back, 4 bases at V and 7 bases at J, with 16 bases in the middle. In germline, CDR1 is MNHEY, CDR2 SVGAGI. There are 14 residues in the CDR3. CDR3 nucleotide sequence: TGTGCCAGCAGTTCCGACCGACTAGTAACGACCCAGTACTTC. As protein: CASSSDRLVTTQYF.

As to this clone: The same CDR3 can be traced to other DNA sequences in this sample. The gene calls are TRBV28 and TRBJ1-2; D remains unclear. The V and J ends lost 5 bases and 4 bases respectively, with 8 bases between them. Germline V lookup: CDR1 MDHEN, CDR2 SYDVKM. This CDR3 comprises 12 residues. The CDR3 bases are TGTGCCAGCAGTCTCAGGACCTATGGCTACACCTTC. It encodes CASSLRTYGYTF.

A remark on this clone: This specimen includes other DNA sequences encoding the same CDR3. The rearrangement joins TRBV7-9 to TRBJ2-4; TRBD1 or TRBD2 may be the D gene (5 bases each). CDR3 size: 14 residues. Germline V lookup: CDR1 SEHNR, CDR2 FQNEAQ (reference sequence). Between the trimmed V and J ends, which lost 1 base and 1 base, there was a span of 5 bases. The DNA for the CDR3 is TGTGCCAGCAGCTTAGGGGGGGCCAAAAACATTCAGTACTTC. This sequence encodes CASSLGGAKNIQYF.

The rearrangement links TRBV4-3 to TRBJ2-1; D is perhaps TRBD1 or TRBD2 (7 bases each). V lost 0 bases, J lost 4 bases, and 22 bases lay in between. CDR3 length equals 19 residues. In germline, CDR1 is LGHNA, CDR2 YSLEER. As DNA, the CDR3 is TGCGCCAGCAGCCAAGAGTCTAGCGGAAGGGGGCGGACATACAATGAGCAGTTCTTC. Protein product: CASSQESSGRGRTYNEQFF.

This clone was counted only a few times. The rearrangement uses TRBV28 and TRBJ2-7; unclear D gene. The germline V gene encodes CDR1 MDHEN and CDR2 SYDVKM. Trimming left V 7 bases short and J 3 bases short, with 10 bases between. This CDR3 contains 12 residues. CDR3 sequence: CASKKNLYEQYF. The CDR3 nucleotides are TGTGCCAGCAAAAAGAACCTCTACGAGCAGTACTTC.

This clone was seen a few times. The rearrangement uses TRBV29-1 and TRBJ1-5; D is unclear. The V end lost 7 bases, the J end lost 3 bases, and 10 bases lay between the germline ends. This CDR3 is 12 amino acids long. In germline, CDR1 is SQVTM, CDR2 ANQGSEA. CDR3 loop: CSASESNQPQHF. The CDR3 DNA sequence: TGCAGCGCGTCAGAATCCAATCAGCCCCAGCATTTT. Using reference TRBV29-1 and TRBJ1-5 for the parts outside the CDR3, the full variable domain is SAVISQKPSRDICQRGTSLTIQCQVDSQVTMMFWYRQQPGQSLTLIATANQGSEATYESGFVIDKFPISRPNLTFSTLTVSNMSPEDSSIYLCSASESNQPQHFGDGTRLSIL.

The chain has TRBV11-3 and TRBJ1-1; 10 bases are a match to TRBD1. V was clipped by 4 bases and J by 8 bases; unmatched bases: 4. Germline V lookup: CDR1 SGHNT, CDR2 YENEEA. This CDR3 contains 13 residues. CDR3 in DNA: TGTGCCAGCAGCTGGGGACAGGGGACCGAAGCTTTCTTT. It translates to CASSWGQGTEAFF.

The chain joins TRBV2 to TRBJ2-1; 12 nucleotides line up with TRBD2. CDR3 size: 15 residues. CDR1 is SNHLY, CDR2 FYNNEI, per germline. The V segment lost 5 bases and the J segment 2 bases; nucleotides outside the gene matches: 1. The DNA of the CDR3 is TGTGCCAGCAGTAGACTAGCGGGAGCCTACAATGAGCAGTTCTTC. It translates to CASSRLAGAYNEQFF.

The V call is TRBV7-6, the J call TRBJ2-1, with no clear D. V lost 0 bases to trimming and J lost 0 bases, with 6 bases between them. The germline gives CDR1 SGHVS, CDR2 FNYEAQ. The CDR3 is 15 residues long. The CDR3 region is CASSLAPYSYNEQFF. The CDR3 nucleotides read TGTGCCAGCAGCTTAGCGCCTTACTCCTACAATGAGCAGTTCTTC. Complete variable domain (other parts from reference TRBV7-6 and TRBJ2-1): GAGVSQSPRYKVTKRGQDVALRCDPISGHVSLYWYRQALGQGPEFLTYFNYEAQQDKSGLPNDRFSAERPEGSISTLTIQRTEQRDSAMYRCASSLAPYSYNEQFFGPGTRLTVL.

As to this clone: A much larger clone lies a single base off, so this may be a read error. This chain uses TRBV18 with TRBJ2-1, with TRBD1 identical over 8 bases. J gave up 2 bases and V 0 bases, and 0 bases lay outside the gene matches. Germline CDR1 and CDR2: KGHSH and LQKENI. The CDR3 runs to 15 residues. CDR3 protein: CASSPPQGAYNEQFF. As DNA, the CDR3 is TGTGCCAGCTCACCACCACAGGGGGCCTACAATGAGCAGTTCTTC.

The genes are TRBV6-6 and TRBJ2-7; 9 bases match TRBD2. The CDR3 is made up of 16 amino acids. CDR1 and CDR2 (germline): MNHNY, SVGAGI (reference sequence). The trim removed 4 bases at V and 7 bases at J, leaving 14 bases unmatched. CDR3 sequence (DNA): TGTGCCAGCAGTTCCCTTAGCGGGAGATCGGGGGGGGAGCAGTACTTC. It codes for CASSSLSGRSGGEQYF.

The J gene is TRBJ1-4, the V gene TRBV27; D perhaps matches TRBD1 (6 bases). V lost 4 bases and J 8 bases, leaving 11 bases between the germline ends. CDR1 is MNHEY and CDR2 is SMNVEV in the germline V gene (reference sequence). The CDR3 has 13 residues. CDR3 sequence reads: CASSYQGIEKLFF. The CDR3 DNA reads TGTGCCAGCAGTTATCAGGGGATAGAAAAACTGTTTTTT.

The chain couples TRBV2 to TRBJ1-4; D possibly corresponds to TRBD1 (5 bases). V was trimmed by 10 bases and J by 7 bases, leaving 19 bases between them. CDR1 SNHLY and CDR2 FYNNEI come from the germline V gene. This CDR3 region has 14 residues. This CDR3 is CAIVSTGRFEKLFF. The CDR3 DNA is TGTGCCATAGTATCCACGGGGCGCTTTGAAAAACTGTTTTTT.

The chain joins TRBV15 to TRBJ1-3; no definite D call. Per germline, CDR1 LNHNV and CDR2 YYDKDF (reference sequence). V was shortened by 1 base and J by 5 bases, with 3 bases between the two germline ends. CDR3 size: 12 residues. CDR3 region: CATSRARNTIYF. CDR3 DNA: TGTGCCACCAGCAGAGCCAGAAACACCATATATTTT. The full variable domain, rest sourced from reference TRBV15 and TRBJ1-3, is DAMVIQNPRYQVTQFGKPVTLSCSQTLNHNVMYWYQQKSSQAPKLLFHYYDKDFNNEADTPDNFQSRRPNTSFCFLDIRSPGLGDTAMYLCATSRARNTIYFGEGSWLTVV.

The V gene is TRBV6-1, the J gene TRBJ1-1, with D tentatively TRBD1 (5 bases). Deletions cut 7 bases from V and 3 bases from J, with 6 bases between. The CDR3 runs 11 residues. Germline CDR1 reads MNHNS; CDR2 reads SASEGT. In nucleotides, the CDR3 is TGTGCCAGCATCAGGGACACTGAAGCTTTCTTT. Protein sequence: CASIRDTEAFF.

V is TRBV7-2 and J is TRBJ1-5; unclear D gene. The CDR3 is 14 residues long. CDR1 and CDR2 from the germline V gene are SGHTA and FQGNSA. V shed 2 bases and J shed 2 bases, with 7 bases lying between them. CDR3 region: CASSLMSGNQPQHF. In nucleotides, the CDR3 is TGTGCCAGCAGCTTAATGTCTGGCAATCAGCCCCAGCATTTT.

The chain combines TRBV6-6 with TRBJ2-1; D may be TRBD1 (5 bases). Germline loops: CDR1 MNHNY, CDR2 SVGAGI (reference sequence). V dropped 6 bases and J dropped 15 bases, with 15 bases sitting between them. There are 11 residues in the CDR3. Here the CDR3 DNA reads TGTGCCAGCAGGTGGGGCTATCGTCGGTTCTTC. This encodes CASRWGYRRFF.

The V call is TRBV6-5, the J call TRBJ1-2, with 7 bases that match TRBD1. The CDR3 covers 16 residues. Per the germline V gene, CDR1 is MNHEY and CDR2 is SVGAGI. Losses at the gene ends were 0 bases for V and 8 bases for J; bases not matched to a gene: 12. CDR3 nucleotide sequence: TGTGCCAGCAGTTACTCTCAAGTCAGGGTAGGGGGCGGCTACACCTTC. Translated: CASSYSQVRVGGGYTF.

Points on this clone: This CDR3 is also generated by other DNA sequences in the sample. The V gene is TRBV5-1, the J gene TRBJ1-1; TRBD1 is a possible D gene (5 bases). CDR1 is SGHRS and CDR2 is YFSETQ in the germline V gene. The CDR3 contains 12 residues. With 5 bases removed from V and 0 bases from J, the gap between germline ends came to 5 bases. The CDR3 region is CASRGVNTEAFF. CDR3 in DNA: TGCGCCAGCAGGGGGGTGAACACTGAAGCTTTCTTT.

The rearrangement links TRBV25-1 to TRBJ2-1, with D unresolved. V was trimmed by 3 bases and J by 4 bases, leaving 10 bases between them. This CDR3 contains 14 residues. The germline gives CDR1 MGHDK, CDR2 SYGVNS. CDR3 loop: CASSEPSGYNEQFF. CDR3 in DNA: TGTGCCAGCAGTGAGCCCAGTGGTTACAATGAGCAGTTCTTC.

In its sample, this clone was seen a few times. Other nucleotide sequences in the sample specify the same CDR3. The genes are TRBV7-8 and TRBJ1-1, with D unresolved. Germline V lookup: CDR1 SGHVS, CDR2 FQNEAQ. There are 15 residues in the CDR3. V was cut by 0 bases and J by 1 base, with 9 bases left in between. The CDR3 sequence: CASSLARVANTEAFF. The DNA of the CDR3 is TGTGCCAGCAGCTTAGCTCGGGTGGCGAACACTGAAGCTTTCTTT.

This chain joins TRBV5-1 and TRBJ2-3; 14 nucleotides match TRBD2. J lost 4 bases, V lost 4 bases, and 5 bases had no gene match. The CDR3 contains 16 residues. Germline CDR1 and CDR2: SGHRS and YFSETQ. The CDR3 region is CASSPGTSGRADTQYF. CDR3 bases: TGCGCCAGCAGCCCCGGGACTAGCGGGAGAGCAGATACGCAGTATTTT. The full variable domain, rest sourced from reference TRBV5-1 and TRBJ2-3, is KAGVTQTPRYLIKTRGQQVTLSCSPISGHRSVSWYQQTPGQGLQFLFEYFSETQRNKGNFPGRFSGRQFSNSRSEMNVSTLELGDSALYLCASSPGTSGRADTQYFGPGTRLTVL.